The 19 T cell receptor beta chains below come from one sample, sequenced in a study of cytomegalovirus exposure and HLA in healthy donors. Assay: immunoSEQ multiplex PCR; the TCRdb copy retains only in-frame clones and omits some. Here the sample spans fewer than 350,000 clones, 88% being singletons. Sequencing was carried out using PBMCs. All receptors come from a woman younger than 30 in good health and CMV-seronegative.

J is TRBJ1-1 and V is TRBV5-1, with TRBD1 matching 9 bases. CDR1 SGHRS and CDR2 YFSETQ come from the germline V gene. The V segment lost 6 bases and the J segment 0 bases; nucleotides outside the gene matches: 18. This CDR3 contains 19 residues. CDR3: CASNPGQGRIQTLNTEAFF. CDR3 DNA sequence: TGCGCCAGCAACCCGGGACAGGGCCGGATACAGACCTTGAACACTGAAGCTTTCTTT.

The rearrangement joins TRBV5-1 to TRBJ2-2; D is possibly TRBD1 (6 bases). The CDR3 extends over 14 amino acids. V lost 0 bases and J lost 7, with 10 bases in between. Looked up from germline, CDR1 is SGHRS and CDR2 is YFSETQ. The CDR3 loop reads CASSLDRADGELFF. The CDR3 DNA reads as TGCGCCAGCAGCTTGGACAGGGCGGACGGGGAGCTGTTTTTT.

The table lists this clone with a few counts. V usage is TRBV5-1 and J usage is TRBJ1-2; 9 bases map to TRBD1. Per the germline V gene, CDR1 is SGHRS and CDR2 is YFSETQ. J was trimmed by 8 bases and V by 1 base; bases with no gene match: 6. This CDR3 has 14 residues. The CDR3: CASSLQGQGYGYTF. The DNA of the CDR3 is TGCGCCAGCAGCTTGCAGGGACAGGGTTACGGCTACACCTTC.

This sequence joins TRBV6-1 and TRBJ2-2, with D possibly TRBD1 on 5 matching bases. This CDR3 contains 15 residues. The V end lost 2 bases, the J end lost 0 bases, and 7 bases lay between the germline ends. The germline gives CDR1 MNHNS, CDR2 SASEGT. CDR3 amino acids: CASSELQANTGELFF. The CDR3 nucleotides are TGTGCCAGCAGTGAACTACAGGCGAACACCGGGGAGCTGTTTTTT.

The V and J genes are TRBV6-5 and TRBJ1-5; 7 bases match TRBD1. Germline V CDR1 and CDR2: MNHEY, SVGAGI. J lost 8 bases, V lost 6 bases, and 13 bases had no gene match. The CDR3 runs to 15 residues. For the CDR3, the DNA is TGTGCCAGCAGACCCGACAGGGTGGAAAGAGAGCCCCAGCATTTT. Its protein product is CASRPDRVEREPQHF.

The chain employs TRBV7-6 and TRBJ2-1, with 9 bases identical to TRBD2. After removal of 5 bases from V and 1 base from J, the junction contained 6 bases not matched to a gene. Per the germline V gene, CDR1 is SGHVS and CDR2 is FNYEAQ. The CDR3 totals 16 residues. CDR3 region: CASSAPGLASYNEQFF. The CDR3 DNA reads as TGTGCCAGCAGCGCGCCGGGACTAGCATCCTACAATGAGCAGTTCTTC.

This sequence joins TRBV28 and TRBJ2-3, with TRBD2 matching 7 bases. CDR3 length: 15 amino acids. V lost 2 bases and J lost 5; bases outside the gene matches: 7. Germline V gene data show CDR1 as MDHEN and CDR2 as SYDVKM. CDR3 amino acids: CASSLTWTREDTQYF. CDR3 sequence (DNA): TGTGCCAGCAGTTTAACCTGGACTAGGGAAGATACGCAGTATTTT.

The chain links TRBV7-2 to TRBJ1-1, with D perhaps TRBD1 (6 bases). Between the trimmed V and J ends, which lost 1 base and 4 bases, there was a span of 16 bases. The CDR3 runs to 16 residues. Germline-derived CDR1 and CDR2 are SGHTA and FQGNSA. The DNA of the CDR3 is TGTGCCAGCAGCTTAGACTGGGCCCAAGGGGGCACTGAAGCTTTCTTT. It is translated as CASSLDWAQGGTEAFF. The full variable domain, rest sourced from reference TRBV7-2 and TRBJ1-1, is GAGVSQSPSNKVTEKGKDVELRCDPISGHTALYWYRQSLGQGLEFLIYFQGNSAPDKSGLPSDRFSAERTGGSVSTLTIQRTQQEDSAVYLCASSLDWAQGGTEAFFGQGTRLTVV.

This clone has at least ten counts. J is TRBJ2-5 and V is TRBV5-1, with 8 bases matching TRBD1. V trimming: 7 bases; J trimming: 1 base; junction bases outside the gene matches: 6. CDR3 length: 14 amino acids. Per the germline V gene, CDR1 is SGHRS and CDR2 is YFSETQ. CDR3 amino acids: CASFRGPPQETQYF. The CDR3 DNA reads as TGCGCCAGCTTCAGGGGGCCACCCCAAGAGACCCAGTACTTC. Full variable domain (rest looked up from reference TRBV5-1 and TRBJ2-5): KAGVTQTPRYLIKTRGQQVTLSCSPISGHRSVSWYQQTPGQGLQFLFEYFSETQRNKGNFPGRFSGRQFSNSRSEMNVSTLELGDSALYLCASFRGPPQETQYFGPGTRLLVL.

The CDR3 sequence: CASSLPLETSGRQHTGELFF. The CDR3 DNA sequence: TGTGCCAGCAGCCTACCCTTGGAAACTAGCGGGAGGCAACACACCGGGGAGCTGTTTTTT. The chain has TRBV7-8 and TRBJ2-2, with 12 bases aligning to TRBD2. Germline assignment: CDR1 SGHVS and CDR2 FQNEAQ. The CDR3 totals 20 residues. With V trimmed by 5 bases and J by 3 bases, 16 bases remained unmatched.

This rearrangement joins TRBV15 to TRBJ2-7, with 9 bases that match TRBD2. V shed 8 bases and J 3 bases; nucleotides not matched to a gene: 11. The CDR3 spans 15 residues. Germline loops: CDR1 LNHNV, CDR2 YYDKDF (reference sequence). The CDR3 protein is CATRFFSGGFYEQYF. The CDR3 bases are TGTGCCACCCGGTTCTTTAGCGGGGGTTTCTACGAGCAGTACTTC.

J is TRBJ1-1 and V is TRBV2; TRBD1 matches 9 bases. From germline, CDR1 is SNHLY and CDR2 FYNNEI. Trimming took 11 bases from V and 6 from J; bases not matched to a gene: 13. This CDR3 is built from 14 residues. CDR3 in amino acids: CAGSLGTGYPEAFF. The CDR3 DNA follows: TGTGCCGGATCCTTGGGGACAGGGTACCCTGAAGCTTTCTTT.

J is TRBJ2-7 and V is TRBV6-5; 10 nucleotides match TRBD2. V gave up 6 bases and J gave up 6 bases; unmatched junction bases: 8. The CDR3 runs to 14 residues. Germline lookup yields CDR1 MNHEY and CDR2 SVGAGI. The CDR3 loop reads CASRVAGGPSEQYF. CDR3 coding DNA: TGTGCCAGCAGGGTAGCGGGAGGCCCTTCCGAGCAGTACTTC.

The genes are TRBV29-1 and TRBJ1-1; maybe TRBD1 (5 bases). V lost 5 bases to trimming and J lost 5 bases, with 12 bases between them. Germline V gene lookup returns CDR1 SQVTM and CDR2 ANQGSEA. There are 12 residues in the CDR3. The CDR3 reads CSVYQGGTEAFF. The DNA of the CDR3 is TGCAGCGTTTACCAGGGTGGTACTGAAGCTTTCTTT.

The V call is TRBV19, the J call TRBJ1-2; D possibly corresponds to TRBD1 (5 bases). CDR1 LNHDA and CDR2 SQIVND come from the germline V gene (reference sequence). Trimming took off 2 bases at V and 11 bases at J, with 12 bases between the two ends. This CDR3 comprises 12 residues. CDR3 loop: CASSITPGPYTF. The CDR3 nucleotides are TGTGCCAGTAGTATAACACCAGGGCCGTACACCTTC. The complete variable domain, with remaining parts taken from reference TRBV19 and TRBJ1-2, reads DGGITQSPKYLFRKEGQNVTLSCEQNLNHDAMYWYRQDPGQGLRLIYYSQIVNDFQKGDIAEGYSVSREKKESFPLTVTSAQKNPTAFYLCASSITPGPYTFGSGTRLTVV.

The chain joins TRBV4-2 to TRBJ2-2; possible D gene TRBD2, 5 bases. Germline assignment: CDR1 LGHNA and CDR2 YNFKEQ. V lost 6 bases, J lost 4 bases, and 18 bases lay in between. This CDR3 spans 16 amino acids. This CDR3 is CASSRFVGERTGELFF. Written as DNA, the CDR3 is TGTGCCAGCAGTCGATTCGTGGGAGAGCGCACCGGGGAGCTGTTTTTT.

The CDR3 spells CASSQDRTGNYGYTF. CDR3 in DNA: TGCGCCAGCAGCCAAGACCGGACAGGGAACTATGGCTACACCTTC. The chain combines TRBV4-1 with TRBJ1-2, with 8 nucleotides matching TRBD1. The germline V gene encodes CDR1 MGHRA and CDR2 YSYEKL. V shed 0 bases, J shed 2 bases, and the junction held 2 bases outside the gene matches. CDR3 length: 15 residues.

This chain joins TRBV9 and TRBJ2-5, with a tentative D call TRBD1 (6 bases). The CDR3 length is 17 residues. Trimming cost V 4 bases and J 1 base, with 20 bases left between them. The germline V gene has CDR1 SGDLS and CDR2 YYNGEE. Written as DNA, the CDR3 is TGTGCCAGCAGCCCGCCGATGAGTAAAGGGGGCCAAGAGACCCAGTACTTC. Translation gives CASSPPMSKGGQETQYF.

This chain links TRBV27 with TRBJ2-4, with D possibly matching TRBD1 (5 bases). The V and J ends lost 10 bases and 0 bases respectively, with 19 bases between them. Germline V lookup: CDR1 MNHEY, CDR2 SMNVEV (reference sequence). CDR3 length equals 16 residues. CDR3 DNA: TGTGCCACCGAAATTGACAGCCGTCTAGCCAAAAACATTCAGTACTTC. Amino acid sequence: CATEIDSRLAKNIQYF.